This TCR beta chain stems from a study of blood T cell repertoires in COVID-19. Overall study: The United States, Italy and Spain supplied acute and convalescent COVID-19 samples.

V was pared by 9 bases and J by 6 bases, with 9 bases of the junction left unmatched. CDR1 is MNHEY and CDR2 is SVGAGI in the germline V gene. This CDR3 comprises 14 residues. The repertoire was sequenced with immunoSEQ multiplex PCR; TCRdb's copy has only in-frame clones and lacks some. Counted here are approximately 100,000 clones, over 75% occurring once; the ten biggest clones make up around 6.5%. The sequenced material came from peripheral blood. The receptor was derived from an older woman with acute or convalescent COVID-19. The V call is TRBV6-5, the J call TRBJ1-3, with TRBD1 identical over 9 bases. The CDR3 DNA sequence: TGTGCCAGTTCCCGACAGGGGGATACAAACACCATATATTTT. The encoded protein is CASSRQGDTNTIYF.